This T cell receptor beta chain appears in the sequencing data of a study of shared clonotypes between healthy human individuals (dated by TCRdb to 2020 to 2021). For the study in its entirety: The cohort included three men and a couple of women between 18 and 49 years of age. Per donor, three plates each were used for CD4 naive and CD4 memory, two for CD8 naive, and one for CD8 memory. Blood TCR repertoires of a handful of healthy adults were deeply sequenced to estimate repertoire size and the extent of clonotype sharing between individuals. Different laboratories and diverse techniques were used to prepare libraries and sequence TCR repertoires, to increase sequencing depth and limit assay-specific biases. Between about 0.8 and 9 billion PBMCs per donor were obtained by leukapheresis. On the study overall, not on this receptor specifically: Even with the large sequencing depth, rarefaction of the sorted-subset datasets indicated that sequencing was incomplete. Estimated clonotype richness was generally larger for naive than for memory subsets. Compared with non-shared clonotypes, clonotypes shared by all four sorted-subset donors had higher generation probabilities. The genetic and exposure-history diversity represented was limited by the small number of donors. Based on pairwise subsampling, the degree of clonotype sharing among donors was expected to be affected by sequencing depth. Around 5% of naive CD4, 3.5% of naive CD8, roughly 2.4% of memory CD4, and around 0.4% of memory CD8 clonotypes were shared across several donors. Sampling was limited to blood, and TCR repertoires in tissue likely differ from TCR repertoires in blood.

Notes on this clone: Its recognized antigen is unknown. One base away there is no much larger clone; base qualities are not given.

Using the deep immunoSEQ assay, TCR CDR3 regions were amplified from genomic DNA by multiplex PCR. Extracted genomic DNA from each cell subset was spread evenly across all wells of several immunoSEQ 96-well plates, with each plate serving as a replicate. For sorted subsets, 200 ng of genomic DNA, equivalent to some 30,000 T cell genomes, went into each replicate PCR. Purified libraries were measured with a Qubit 3.0 fluorometer, size-checked on a Bioanalyzer 2100, and measured again with the KAPA Library Quantification kit. Each immunoSEQ 96-well plate was sequenced on its own single-read 150-cycle Illumina NextSeq 550 flow cell. The original methods were these. Because only junctional sequences without quality scores were contained in the immunoSEQ output, filtering matching that applied to full-length reads could not be performed. To assign V/J genes and CDR3, sequences were annotated using PyIR, a Python wrapper for IgBLAST v1.9, with IMGT germline references. Reads were filtered out if the reads had weak V/J assignments (E-value above 1e-6), no CDR3, stop codons, out-of-frame junctions, or ambiguous translated residues. V3J clonotypes were defined as sequences sharing the same inferred V gene, J gene, and CDR3 amino acid sequence. Percentage overlap between repertoires was computed as shared unique clonotypes divided by the size of the smaller repertoire. Three approaches were used to assess repertoire richness: RTK rarefaction, the Chao1 estimator, and Recon v2.1 estimates of unobserved clonotypes. OLGA was used to compute generation probabilities for all TCRbeta clonotypes that the gDNA method yielded from a handful of donors. TCRdb holds this immuneACCESS table with in-frame rearrangements only. Some clones are missing; in checked studies, unresolved V genes explain under half, and the rest has no known cause. V and J calls plus clone size are reproduced from that table; the DNA served to infer D and trimming. Within this sample are 2 million to 2.5 million clones, with 85% to 95% of them counted one time only. More than 0.1% of the sample lies in the top ten.

The donors were healthy, HIV-negative adults who had no recently reported acute infections or vaccinations. Every donor was a Caucasian adult residing in Nashville, Tennessee, USA. CD4+ T cells were enriched through magnetic negative selection, after which naive cells were positively selected on CD45RA and the remaining negative fraction served as the memory subset. Blood was obtained by leukapheresis, after which PBMCs were separated by Ficoll-Histopaque density gradient centrifugation and cryopreserved in liquid nitrogen vapor phase. Analytical flow cytometry was used to check the purity and quantity of each magnetically sorted T cell population. Genomic DNA was isolated from every sorted fraction and measured by UV absorbance on a Nanodrop 2000c. Source material: naive CD4+ T cells sorted from blood. The sample's cell subset or site label, in plain terms: CD45RA+ positively selected. The sequence was collected from a young man in good health.

Here is the DNA: TGTGCCAGCACAATGAACACCGGGGAGCTGTTTTTT. Its translation is CASTMNTGELFF. The sequence joins TRBV2 to TRBJ2-2; no D gene is confidently identified. V is reduced by 7 bases and J by 1 base, leaving a spacing of 4 bases between them. The CDR3 starts with the cysteine, ends with the phenylalanine, and has 12 residues. Only the CDR3 DNA stays, 36 bases, in frame from base 1. CDR1 SNHLY and CDR2 FYNNEI were looked up in the germline V gene.